These 15 T cell receptor beta chains came from one sample sequenced in a study of cytomegalovirus exposure and HLA in healthy donors. The PCR used 60 Vbeta and 13 Jbeta primers. Generated by immunoSEQ multiplex PCR, the TCRdb table keeps only in-frame clones and is missing some. The sample shows 55,000 to 65,000 clones, 70% to 75% of them seen only once. The source material was PBMCs. These receptors came from a man in his thirties or forties in good health and CMV-seropositive.

This clone was seen only once. DNA for the CDR3: TGCAGCGTTGCGAACAGGGTAGTATACGAGCAGTACTTC. Protein: CSVANRVVYEQYF. The rearrangement uses TRBV29-1 and TRBJ2-7; D might be TRBD1 (6 bases). Per the germline V gene, CDR1 is SQVTM and CDR2 is ANQGSEA. CDR3 length: 13 amino acids. The V end was cut by 4 bases, the J end by 4 bases, with 14 bases between.

V gene TRBV7-8 combines with J gene TRBJ2-3; TRBD1 aligns across 8 bases. V shed 11 bases, J shed 6 bases, and the junction held 4 bases outside the gene matches. The CDR3 is 11 amino acids. The germline V gene encodes CDR1 SGHVS and CDR2 FQNEAQ. As DNA, the CDR3 is TGTGCCGGACAGGGACAGGATACGCAGTATTTT. It codes for CAGQGQDTQYF.

This rearrangement joins TRBV2 to TRBJ1-1, with a weak D call TRBD1 (6 bases). This CDR3 spans 14 amino acids. The V end was cut by 7 bases, the J end by 5 bases, with 17 bases between. Germline V CDR1 and CDR2: SNHLY, FYNNEI. DNA for the CDR3: TGTGCCAGCACCGATCGGGACATAGTAACTGAAGCTTTCTTT. It yields the protein CASTDRDIVTEAFF.

The chain has TRBV15 and TRBJ1-6, with a tentative D call TRBD1 (6 bases). There are 17 residues in the CDR3. CDR1 is LNHNV, CDR2 YYDKDF, per germline (reference sequence). Trimming removed 1 base at V and 7 bases at J, with 17 bases between. The CDR3 is CATSRGQGIGVNSPLHF. In nucleotides, the CDR3 is TGTGCCACCAGCAGAGGGCAGGGGATAGGGGTGAATTCACCCCTCCACTTT.

J is TRBJ2-3 and V is TRBV7-8, with D possibly TRBD2 on 7 matching bases. Between the trimmed V and J ends, which lost 1 base and 5 bases, there was a span of 19 bases. The CDR3 totals 17 residues. Germline V gene lookup returns CDR1 SGHVS and CDR2 FQNEAQ. CDR3 DNA sequence: TGTGCCAGCAGCTTAGGTCTATGGGGGGGCGGGGGAGATACGCAGTATTTT. Translating it yields CASSLGLWGGGGDTQYF.

To note about this clone: One end of the junction varies from germline; a read error may be responsible. The V and J genes are TRBV28 and TRBJ2-7; 7 bases map to TRBD1. The germline V gene encodes CDR1 MDHEN and CDR2 SYDVKM. This CDR3 contains 14 residues. In DNA, the CDR3 is TGTGCCAGCAGGTTATACAGGGGTTCCTACGAGCAGTACTTC. Translated: CASRLYRGSYEQYF.

The chain employs TRBV7-9 and TRBJ2-1; 13 bases are shared with TRBD2. The V and J ends lost 5 bases and 8 bases, in that order; junction bases with no gene match: 6. CDR3 size: 15 residues. CDR1 and CDR2 from the germline V gene are SEHNR and FQNEAQ (reference sequence). As DNA, the CDR3 is TGTGCCAGCAGCAAAGGACTAGCGGGGGTCGATGAGCAGTTCTTC. This encodes CASSKGLAGVDEQFF.

V and J are TRBV19 and TRBJ2-3, with TRBD1 identical over 7 bases. Per germline, CDR1 LNHDA and CDR2 SQIVND (reference sequence). This CDR3 region has 15 residues. V dropped 4 bases and J dropped 4; count of bases not matched to a gene: 8. The CDR3 loop reads CASSRRQGGSDTQYF. CDR3 coding DNA: TGTGCCAGTAGTAGAAGACAGGGTGGTTCAGATACGCAGTATTTT.

The chain carries TRBV5-1 and TRBJ2-3; tentatively, D is TRBD2 (7 bases). The CDR3 loop spans 15 amino acids. V dropped 2 bases and J dropped 1 base, with 11 bases sitting between them. Germline CDR1 and CDR2: SGHRS and YFSETQ. The CDR3 is CASSFGGLGTDTQYF. The CDR3 DNA reads as TGCGCCAGCAGCTTCGGGGGGCTCGGCACAGATACGCAGTATTTT.

V usage is TRBV7-2 and J usage is TRBJ1-2; maybe TRBD1 (5 bases). With 6 bases removed from V and 2 bases from J, the gap between germline ends came to 19 bases. The CDR3 extends over 16 amino acids. Germline V CDR1 and CDR2: SGHTA, FQGNSA. The CDR3 nucleotides read TGTGCCAGCAGGGGGTCGGCGGGGGAGGAAAACTATGGCTACACCTTC. Protein: CASRGSAGEENYGYTF.

Written as DNA, the CDR3 is TGCGCCAGCAGCCAAGAGGGCGGGCTGGCGAACACCGGGGAGCTGTTTTTT. Encoded protein: CASSQEGGLANTGELFF. The chain combines TRBV4-3 with TRBJ2-2, with D perhaps TRBD2 (5 bases). The CDR3 totals 17 residues. V lost 0 bases, J lost 0 bases, and 11 bases lay in between. The germline V gene encodes CDR1 LGHNA and CDR2 YSLEER.

V is TRBV7-2 and J is TRBJ2-1; tentative D call: TRBD1 (6 bases). Germline V lookup: CDR1 SGHTA, CDR2 FQGNSA. This CDR3 spans 15 amino acids. V shed 6 bases and J shed 5 bases, with 17 bases lying between them. The CDR3 is CASRTVGGDHNEQFF. The DNA for the CDR3 is TGTGCCAGCAGGACGGTAGGGGGAGACCACAATGAGCAGTTCTTC.

The V gene is TRBV7-8, the J gene TRBJ1-1; the D is unclear. The germline V gene has CDR1 SGHVS and CDR2 FQNEAQ. This CDR3 region has 14 residues. Trimming removed 7 bases at V and 5 bases at J, with 17 bases between. CDR3 DNA: TGTGCCAGCAACACTATAGGTTGGGAGACTGAAGCTTTCTTT. This gives the protein CASNTIGWETEAFF. The whole variable domain, filled in from reference TRBV7-8 and TRBJ1-1, reads GAGVSQSPRYKVAKRGQDVALRCDPISGHVSLFWYQQALGQGPEFLTYFQNEAQLDKSGLPSDRFFAERPEGSVSTLKIQRTQQEDSAVYLCASNTIGWETEAFFGQGTRLTVV.

This clone was picked up a small number of times. The chain is built from TRBV7-2 and TRBJ1-2, with 11 bases that match TRBD1. The germline CDR1 and CDR2 sequences are SGHTA and FQGNSA. The CDR3 contains 15 residues. V lost 5 bases to trimming and J lost 4 bases; unmatched junction nucleotides: 6. CDR3 loop: CASSDWDRGSYGYTF. CDR3 nucleotide sequence: TGTGCCAGCAGCGACTGGGACAGGGGGTCCTATGGCTACACCTTC.

The V and J genes are TRBV7-2 and TRBJ1-2; the D gene is possibly TRBD1 (6 bases). Germline CDR1 is SGHTA and CDR2 is FQGNSA. The CDR3 has 13 residues. Trimming removed 5 bases from V and 6 bases from J, with 13 bases in between. The CDR3 coding sequence is TGTGCCAGCAGCCTCTCAGGGGTCAATGGCTACACCTTC. Translated: CASSLSGVNGYTF. The variable domain in full, with the rest retrieved from reference TRBV7-2 and TRBJ1-2, is GAGVSQSPSNKVTEKGKDVELRCDPISGHTALYWYRQSLGQGLEFLIYFQGNSAPDKSGLPSDRFSAERTGGSVSTLTIQRTQQEDSAVYLCASSLSGVNGYTFGSGTRLTVV.